This T cell receptor beta chain was recorded in a study of blood T cell repertoires in COVID-19. Overall study context: T cells, B-cell-depleted T cells, or PBMCs provided the cDNA or gDNA that served as material.

The V gene end was trimmed by 5 bases and the J gene end by 1 base; junction bases not matched to a gene: 6. The germline CDR1 and CDR2 sequences are SGHVS and FNYEAQ. The CDR3 spans 16 residues. Recruited during active infection, patients (from Seattle) were subsequently followed longitudinally. Methods used by the authors: How many nucleated cells were present was estimated from reference gene primer amplification. Using immunoSEQ multiplex PCR, the repertoire was profiled, and TCRdb retains in-frame clones only, with some absent. V, J and clone size reflect that table, while D and trimming were determined from the DNA. The sample records 150,000 to 200,000 clones, about 83% being singletons.

The chain recombines TRBV7-6 with TRBJ2-5, with 11 bases matching TRBD2. The sequenced sample was peripheral blood. The receptor's source is a woman aged 70-85 years with COVID-19, enrolled during active disease. The CDR3 DNA sequence: TGTGCCAGCAGCGTACTCCTAGCGGGGGGCCAAGAGACCCAGTACTTC. Translated, it gives CASSVLLAGGQETQYF.